These 8 T cell receptor beta chains share one sample of origin, sequenced in a study of T cells in tuberculosis. Libraries were prepared by immunoSEQ multiplex PCR; TCRdb keeps only in-frame clonotypes and omits some of them. The profile shows tens of thousands of clones, almost 97% of them singletons. The specimen sequenced was PBMCs. The receptors originated from a donor aged 5 to 30 with latent tuberculosis or without tuberculosis infection.

The chain recombines TRBV2 with TRBJ2-2; 7 bases map to TRBD1. The CDR3 sequence is 15 residues long. V was clipped by 4 bases and J by 7 bases; unmatched bases: 9. CDR1 is SNHLY, CDR2 FYNNEI, per germline. The CDR3 nucleotides are TGTGCCAGCAGTGGTGGGAGACAGGGCAGCGGGGAGCTGTTTTTT. Translation gives CASSGGRQGSGELFF.

The chain carries TRBV19 and TRBJ2-7; 10 bases fit TRBD1. Germline V gives CDR1 LNHDA, CDR2 SQIVND (reference sequence). The CDR3 has 15 amino acids. V lost 4 bases to trimming and J lost 5 bases; unmatched junction nucleotides: 8. The CDR3 loop is CASSKTGGGRNEQYF. Here the CDR3 DNA reads TGTGCCAGTAGTAAGACAGGGGGCGGAAGGAACGAGCAGTACTTC.

This clone has a single count. CDR3 sequence reads: CASSRLTGSYEQFF. CDR3 coding DNA: TGTGCCAGCTCCCGGTTGACAGGTTCCTATGAGCAGTTCTTC. This chain joins TRBV18 and TRBJ2-1; D might be TRBD1 (6 bases). This CDR3 has 14 amino acids. Germline CDR1 KGHSH, CDR2 LQKENI. V was cut by 6 bases and J by 8 bases, with 17 bases left in between.

The rearrangement uses TRBV19 and TRBJ1-2, with 9 bases aligning to TRBD1. Per germline, CDR1 LNHDA and CDR2 SQIVND (reference sequence). The CDR3 is made up of 15 amino acids. Germline trimming cut 8 bases from V and 1 base from J; bases unmatched to any gene: 8. The CDR3: CASLRDREGNYGYTF. CDR3 bases: TGTGCCAGTCTCCGGGACAGGGAGGGTAACTATGGCTACACCTTC.

This clone was seen once. The rearrangement uses TRBV5-6 and TRBJ1-4; tentatively, D is TRBD1 (6 bases). V was cut by 2 bases and J by 7 bases, with 15 bases left in between. Germline-derived CDR1 and CDR2 are SGHDT and YYEEEE. The CDR3 consists of 15 residues. Here the CDR3 reads CASSLRQARSEKLFF. The CDR3 coding sequence is TGTGCCAGCAGCTTACGACAGGCTAGATCTGAAAAACTGTTTTTT. Combining the CDR3 with reference TRBV5-6 and TRBJ1-4 gives the whole variable domain DAGVTQSPTHLIKTRGQQVTLRCSPKSGHDTVSWYQQALGQGPQFIFQYYEEEERQRGNFPDRFSGHQFPNYSSELNVNALLLGDSALYLCASSLRQARSEKLFFGSGTQLSVL.

This chain connects TRBV11-3 to TRBJ1-1, with D unclear. The germline V and J ends were trimmed by 3 bases and 0 bases, with 5 bases remaining between them. Looked up from germline, CDR1 is SGHNT and CDR2 is YENEEA. The CDR3 has 13 amino acids. The CDR3 spells CASSLLLNTEAFF. CDR3 sequence (DNA): TGTGCCAGCAGCTTGCTATTGAACACTGAAGCTTTCTTT.

This chain links TRBV10-1 with TRBJ2-1; unclear D gene. Trimming took 3 bases from V and 0 from J, leaving 6 bases between them. Germline values: CDR1 WNHNN, CDR2 SYGVQD (reference sequence). There are 14 residues in the CDR3. The CDR3 DNA reads as TGCGCCAGCAGTGAAGATAGCTCCTACAATGAGCAGTTCTTC. It yields the protein CASSEDSSYNEQFF.

CDR3 sequence reads: CASSLGRWDRDNYGYTF. In DNA, the CDR3 is TGTGCCAGCAGCTTGGGGAGGTGGGACAGGGACAACTATGGCTACACCTTC. The chain joins TRBV7-6 to TRBJ1-2; 9 bases map to TRBD1. Trimming took 3 bases from V and 2 from J; bases not matched to a gene: 10. CDR1 and CDR2 from the germline V gene are SGHVS and FNYEAQ. The CDR3 extends over 17 amino acids.